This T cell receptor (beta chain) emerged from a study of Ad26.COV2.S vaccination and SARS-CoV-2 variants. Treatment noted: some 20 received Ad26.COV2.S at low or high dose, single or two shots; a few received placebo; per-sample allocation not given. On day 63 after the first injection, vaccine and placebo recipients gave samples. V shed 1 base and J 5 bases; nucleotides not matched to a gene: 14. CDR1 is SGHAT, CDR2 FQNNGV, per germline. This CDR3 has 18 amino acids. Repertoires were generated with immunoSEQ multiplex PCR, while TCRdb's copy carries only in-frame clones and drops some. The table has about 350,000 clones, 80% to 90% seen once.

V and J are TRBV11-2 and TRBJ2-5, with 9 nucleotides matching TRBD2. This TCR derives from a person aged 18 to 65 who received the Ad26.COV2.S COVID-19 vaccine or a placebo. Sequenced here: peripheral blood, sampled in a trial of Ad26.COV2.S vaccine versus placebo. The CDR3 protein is CASSLVFRASGARETQYF. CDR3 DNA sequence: TGTGCCAGCAGCTTAGTATTCCGGGCTAGCGGGGCTCGGGAGACCCAGTACTTC.